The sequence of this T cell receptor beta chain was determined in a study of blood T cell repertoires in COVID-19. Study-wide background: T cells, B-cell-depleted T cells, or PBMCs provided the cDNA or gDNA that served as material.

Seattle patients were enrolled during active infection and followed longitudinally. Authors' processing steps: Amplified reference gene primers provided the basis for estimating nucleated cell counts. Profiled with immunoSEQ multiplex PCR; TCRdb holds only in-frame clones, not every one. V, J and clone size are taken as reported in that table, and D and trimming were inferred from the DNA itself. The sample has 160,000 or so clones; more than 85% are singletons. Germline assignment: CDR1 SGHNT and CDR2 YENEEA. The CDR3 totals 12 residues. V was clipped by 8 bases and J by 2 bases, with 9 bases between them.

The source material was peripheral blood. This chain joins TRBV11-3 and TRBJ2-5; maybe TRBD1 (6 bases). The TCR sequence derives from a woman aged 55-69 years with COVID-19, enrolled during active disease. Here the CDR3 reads CASSRGQETQYF. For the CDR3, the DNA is TGTGCCAGCTCGAGGGGGCAAGAGACCCAGTACTTC.